What follows describes a single TCR beta chain. This sample was taken from a study of blood T cell repertoires in COVID-19. Study-wide background: Sites across the United States, Italy and Spain contributed samples from acute and convalescent COVID-19.

Before being deemed recovered, Cohort 3 donors had two negative PCRs, clearance, or symptom resolution. The assay was immunoSEQ multiplex PCR, and TCRdb's table has in-frame clones only and misses some. The profile shows around 400,000 clones, roughly 89% of them singletons. The V gene's germline CDR1 is SGHRS and CDR2 YFSETQ. V dropped 4 bases and J dropped 5; count of bases not matched to a gene: 7. CDR3 length: 15 amino acids. The sequencing sample was made of PBMCs or T cells enriched from blood (not recorded which). The chain couples TRBV5-1 to TRBJ1-5; the match to TRBD1 covers 9 bases. This TCR was recovered from a woman aged 25 to 45 who had recovered from COVID-19. The CDR3 nucleotides read TGCGCCAGCAGCACGGGGACAGGGAAGTATCAGCCCCAGCATTTT. As protein: CASSTGTGKYQPQHF.